This TCR beta chain came from a study of response to subunit inactivated influenza vaccine. TCRdb reprocessed the RT-PCR reads via MiXCR and lists one record per CDR3 protein. The sample has around 300,000 distinct CDR3 sequences, approximately 20% seen once. This CDR3 has 15 residues. Trimming took 3 bases from V and 2 from J, leaving 16 bases between them. Germline V CDR1 and CDR2: DFQATT, SNEGSKA (reference sequence). This sequence was found in a man between 50 and 70 years old who received an inactivated influenza vaccine. Sequenced material: PBMCs from blood, taken about 19 months after vaccination. This sequence joins TRBV20-1 and TRBJ1-1, with D perhaps TRBD1 (6 bases). CDR3 sequence: CSASRAQQGNTEAFF. CDR3 in DNA: TGCAGTGCTAGCCGCGCTCAACAGGGAAACACTGAAGCTTTCTTT.